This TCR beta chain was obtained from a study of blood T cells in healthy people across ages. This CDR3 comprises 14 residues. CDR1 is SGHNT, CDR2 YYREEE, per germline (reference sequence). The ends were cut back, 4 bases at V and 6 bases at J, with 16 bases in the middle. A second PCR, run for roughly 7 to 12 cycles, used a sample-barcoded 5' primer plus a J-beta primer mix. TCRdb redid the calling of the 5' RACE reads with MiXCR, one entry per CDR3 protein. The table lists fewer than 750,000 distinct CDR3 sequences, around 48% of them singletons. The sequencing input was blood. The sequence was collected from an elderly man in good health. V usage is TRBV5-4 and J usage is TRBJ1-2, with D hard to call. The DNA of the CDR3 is TGTGCCAGCAGCCGAGTAGGTTCAGCCGATGGCTACACCTTC. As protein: CASSRVGSADGYTF. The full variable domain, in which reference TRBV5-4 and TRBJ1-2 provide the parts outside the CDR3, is ETGVTQSPTHLIKTRGQQVTLRCSSQSGHNTVSWYQQALGQGPQFIFQYYREEENGRGNFPPRFSGLQFPNYSSELNVNALELDDSALYLCASSRVGSADGYTFGSGTRLTVV.